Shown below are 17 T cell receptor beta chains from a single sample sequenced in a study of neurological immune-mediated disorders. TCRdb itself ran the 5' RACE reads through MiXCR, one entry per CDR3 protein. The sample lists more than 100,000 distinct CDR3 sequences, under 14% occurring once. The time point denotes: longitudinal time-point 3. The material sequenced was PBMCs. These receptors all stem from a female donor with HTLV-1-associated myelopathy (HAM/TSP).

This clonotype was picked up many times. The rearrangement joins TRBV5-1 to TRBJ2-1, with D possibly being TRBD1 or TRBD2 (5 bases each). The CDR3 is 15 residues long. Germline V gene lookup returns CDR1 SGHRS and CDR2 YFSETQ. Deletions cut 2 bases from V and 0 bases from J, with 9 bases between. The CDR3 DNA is TGCGCCAGCAGCTTTGGGGGTTACTCCTACAATGAGCAGTTCTTC. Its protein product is CASSFGGYSYNEQFF.

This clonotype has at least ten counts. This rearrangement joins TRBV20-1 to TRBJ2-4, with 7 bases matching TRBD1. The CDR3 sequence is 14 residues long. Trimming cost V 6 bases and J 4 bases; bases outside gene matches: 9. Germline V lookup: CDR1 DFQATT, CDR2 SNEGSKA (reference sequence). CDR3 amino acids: CSAALAGGKNIQYF. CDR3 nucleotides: TGCAGTGCCGCCCTGGCAGGGGGTAAAAACATTCAGTACTTC.

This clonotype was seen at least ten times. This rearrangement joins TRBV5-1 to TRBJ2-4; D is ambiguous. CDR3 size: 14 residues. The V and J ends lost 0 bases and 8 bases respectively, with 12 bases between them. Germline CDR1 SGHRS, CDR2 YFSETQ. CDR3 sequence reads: CASSLDGVEDIQYF. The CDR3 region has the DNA TGCGCCAGCAGCTTGGATGGGGTAGAAGACATTCAGTACTTC.

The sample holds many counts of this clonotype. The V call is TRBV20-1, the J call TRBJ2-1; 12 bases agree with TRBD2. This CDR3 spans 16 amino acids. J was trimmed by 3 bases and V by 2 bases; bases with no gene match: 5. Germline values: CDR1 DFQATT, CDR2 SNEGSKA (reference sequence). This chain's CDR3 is CSARSSGGAFYNEQFF. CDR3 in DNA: TGCAGTGCTAGATCTAGCGGGGGGGCTTTCTACAATGAGCAGTTCTTC.

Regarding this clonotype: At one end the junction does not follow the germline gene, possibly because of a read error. CDR3 nucleotide sequence: TGTGCCAGCAGCTTAGGTGACCCTAATACGCATTATTTT. Amino acids: CASSLGDPNTHYF. The chain links TRBV7-2 to TRBJ2-3; D gene uncertain. CDR1 and CDR2 from the germline V gene are SGHTA and FQGNSA. CDR3 length: 13 amino acids.

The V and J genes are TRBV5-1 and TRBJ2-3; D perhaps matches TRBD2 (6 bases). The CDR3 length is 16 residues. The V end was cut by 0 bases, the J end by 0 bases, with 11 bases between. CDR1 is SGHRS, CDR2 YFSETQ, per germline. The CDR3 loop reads CASSLAGAGSTDTQYF. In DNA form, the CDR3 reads TGCGCCAGCAGCTTGGCCGGGGCGGGGAGCACAGATACGCAGTATTTT.

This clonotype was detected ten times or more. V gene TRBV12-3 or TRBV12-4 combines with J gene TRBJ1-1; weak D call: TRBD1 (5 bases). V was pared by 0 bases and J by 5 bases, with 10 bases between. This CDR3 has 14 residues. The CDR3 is CASSLAQGQTEAFF. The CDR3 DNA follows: TGTGCCAGCAGTTTAGCGCAGGGTCAGACTGAAGCTTTCTTT.

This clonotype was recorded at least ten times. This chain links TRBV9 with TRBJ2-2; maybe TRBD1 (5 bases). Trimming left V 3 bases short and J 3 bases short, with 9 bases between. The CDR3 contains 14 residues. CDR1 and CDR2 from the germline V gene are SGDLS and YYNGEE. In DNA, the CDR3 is TGTGCCAGCAGCGGACGACAGTACACCGGGGAGCTGTTTTTT. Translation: CASSGRQYTGELFF.

Here the CDR3 DNA reads TGCGCCAGCAGCTTGGATGGGACTAGTTCGTTCAGTGAGCAGTTCTTC. Translating it yields CASSLDGTSSFSEQFF. The chain recombines TRBV5-1 with TRBJ2-1, with 8 bases fitting TRBD2. Germline V gives CDR1 SGHRS, CDR2 YFSETQ. V lost 0 bases, J lost 9 bases, and 11 bases stayed unmatched. There are 16 residues in the CDR3.

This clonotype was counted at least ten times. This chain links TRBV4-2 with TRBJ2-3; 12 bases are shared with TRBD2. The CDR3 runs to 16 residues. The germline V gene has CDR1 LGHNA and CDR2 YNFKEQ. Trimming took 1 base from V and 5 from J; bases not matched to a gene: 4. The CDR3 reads CASSQVGLAGQDTQYF. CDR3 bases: TGTGCCAGCAGCCAAGTCGGACTAGCGGGGCAAGATACGCAGTATTTT.

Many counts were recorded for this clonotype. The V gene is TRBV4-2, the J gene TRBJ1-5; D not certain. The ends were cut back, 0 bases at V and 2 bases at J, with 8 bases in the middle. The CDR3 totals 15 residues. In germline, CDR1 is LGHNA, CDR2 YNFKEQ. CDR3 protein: CASSQDWWGNQPQHF. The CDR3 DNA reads TGTGCCAGCAGCCAAGATTGGTGGGGCAATCAGCCCCAGCATTTT.

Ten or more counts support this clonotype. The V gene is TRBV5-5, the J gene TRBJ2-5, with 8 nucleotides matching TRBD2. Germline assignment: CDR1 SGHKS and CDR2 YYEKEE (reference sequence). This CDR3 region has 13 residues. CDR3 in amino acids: CAGGGPPGETQYF. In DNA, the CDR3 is TGTGCTGGCGGGGGGCCCCCGGGGGAGACCCAGTACTTC.

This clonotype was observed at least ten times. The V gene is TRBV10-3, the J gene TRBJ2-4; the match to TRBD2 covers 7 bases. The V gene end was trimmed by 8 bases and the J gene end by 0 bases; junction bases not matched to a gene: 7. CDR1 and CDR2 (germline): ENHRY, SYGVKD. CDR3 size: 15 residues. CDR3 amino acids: CAISGGSLAKNIQYF. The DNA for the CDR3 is TGTGCCATCTCCGGGGGGTCACTAGCCAAAAACATTCAGTACTTC.

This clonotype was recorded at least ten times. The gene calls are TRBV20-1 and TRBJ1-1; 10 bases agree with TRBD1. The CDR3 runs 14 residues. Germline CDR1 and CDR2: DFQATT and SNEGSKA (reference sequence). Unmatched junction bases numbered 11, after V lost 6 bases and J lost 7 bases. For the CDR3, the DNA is TGCAGTGCAGCCGGGACAGGGGTATCTGGTGAAGCTTTCTTT. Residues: CSAAGTGVSGEAFF.

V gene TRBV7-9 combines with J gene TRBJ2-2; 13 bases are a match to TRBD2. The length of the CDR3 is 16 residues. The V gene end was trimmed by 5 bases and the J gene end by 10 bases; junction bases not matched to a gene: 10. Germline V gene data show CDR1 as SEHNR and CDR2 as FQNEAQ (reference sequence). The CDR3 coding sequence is TGTGCCAGCAGCCATACTAGCGGGGGGGCGTTCGTGGAGCTGTTTTTT. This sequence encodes CASSHTSGGAFVELFF.

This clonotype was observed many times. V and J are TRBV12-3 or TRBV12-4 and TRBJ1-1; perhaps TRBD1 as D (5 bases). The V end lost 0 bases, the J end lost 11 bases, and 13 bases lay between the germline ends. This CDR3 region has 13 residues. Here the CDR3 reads CASSLAPGSMAFF. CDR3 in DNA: TGTGCCAGCAGTTTAGCGCCAGGGTCGATGGCTTTCTTT.

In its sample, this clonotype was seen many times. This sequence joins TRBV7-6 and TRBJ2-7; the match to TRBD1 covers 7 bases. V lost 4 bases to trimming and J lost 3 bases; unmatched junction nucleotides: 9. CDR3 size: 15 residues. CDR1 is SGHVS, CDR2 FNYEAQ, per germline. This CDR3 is CASSSAQGSYYEQYF. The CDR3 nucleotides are TGTGCCAGCAGCTCAGCACAGGGGTCCTACTACGAGCAGTACTTC.